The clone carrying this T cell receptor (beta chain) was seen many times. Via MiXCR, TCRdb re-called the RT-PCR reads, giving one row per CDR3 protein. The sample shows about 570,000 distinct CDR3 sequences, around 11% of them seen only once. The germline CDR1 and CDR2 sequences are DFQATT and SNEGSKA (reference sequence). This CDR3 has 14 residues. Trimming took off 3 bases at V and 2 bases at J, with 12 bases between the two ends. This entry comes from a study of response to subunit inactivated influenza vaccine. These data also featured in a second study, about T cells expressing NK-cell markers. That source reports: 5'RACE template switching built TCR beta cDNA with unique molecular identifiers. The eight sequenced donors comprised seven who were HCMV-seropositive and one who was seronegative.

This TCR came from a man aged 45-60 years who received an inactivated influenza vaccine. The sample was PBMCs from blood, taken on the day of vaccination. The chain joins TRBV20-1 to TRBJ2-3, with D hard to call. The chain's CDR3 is CSASLGVYTDTQYF. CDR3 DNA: TGCAGTGCTAGTCTTGGGGTGTACACAGATACGCAGTATTTT.